Described below is a single T cell receptor beta chain sequence and its context. Its antigen is currently unknown. 13 Jbeta primers and 60 Vbeta primers were used for the PCR. Method: immunoSEQ multiplex PCR; TCRdb's copy keeps in-frame clones and lacks some. This sample carries some 130,000 clones, about 80% of them seen once, and the ten largest clones take about 2.2%. This entry belongs to a study of cytomegalovirus exposure and HLA in healthy donors. Findings and limits, study-wide: An analysis done earlier found most TCR beta V segments productive about 87% or about 30% of the time.

Source material: PBMCs. This receptor was identified in a man aged 30 to 45 in good health and CMV-seronegative.

This CDR3 is CASSSRQGLELFF. DNA for the CDR3: TGTGCCAGCAGCTCCCGACAGGGGTTGGAACTGTTTTTT. The chain employs TRBV7-2 and TRBJ1-4; 8 nucleotides line up with TRBD1. J was trimmed by 12 bases and V by 4 bases; bases with no gene match: 7. Germline values: CDR1 SGHTA, CDR2 FQGNSA. The CDR3 sequence is 13 residues long. The variable domain in full, completed from reference TRBV7-2 and TRBJ1-4, reads GAGVSQSPSNKVTEKGKDVELRCDPISGHTALYWYRQSLGQGLEFLIYFQGNSAPDKSGLPSDRFSAERTGGSVSTLTIQRTQQEDSAVYLCASSSRQGLELFFGSGTQLSVL.